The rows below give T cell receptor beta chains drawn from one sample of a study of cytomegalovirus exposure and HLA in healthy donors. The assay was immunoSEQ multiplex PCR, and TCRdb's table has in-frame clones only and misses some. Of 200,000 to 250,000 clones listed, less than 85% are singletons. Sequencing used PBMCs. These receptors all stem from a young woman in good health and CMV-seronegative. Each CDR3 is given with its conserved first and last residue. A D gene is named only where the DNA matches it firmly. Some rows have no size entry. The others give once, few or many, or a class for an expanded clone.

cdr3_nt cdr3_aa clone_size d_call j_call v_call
TGTGCCTGGAGTGCCGGGACGGAGTACAATGAGCAGTTCTTC CAWSAGTEYNEQFF . . TRBJ2-1 TRBV30
TGTGCCAGCAGTTTGCGGGGCGGACCTTCCACAGGGCCGTACTTC CASSLRGGPSTGPYF . . TRBJ2-7 TRBV28
TGTGCCAGCAGCGTAGAGGGCGGGCATGAGCAGTTCTTC CASSVEGGHEQFF few . TRBJ2-1 TRBV9
TGTGCCAGCAGTGAGGAAACATACTCCTACGAGCAGTACTTC CASSEETYSYEQYF once . TRBJ2-7 TRBV2
TGCACCACAAGGGGAGGGTTCGATGAGCAGTTCTTC CTTRGGFDEQFF . TRBD2 TRBJ2-1 TRBV29-1
TGTGCCAGCAGTGGTCAAGGCCGGGAAGCTTTCTTT CASSGQGREAFF . . TRBJ1-1 TRBV6-1
TGTGCCAGCAGCAAACAGGGGTTTGACGAGCAGTTCTTC CASSKQGFDEQFF . TRBD1 TRBJ2-1 TRBV13
TGTGCCAGCAGCCGGGGAACCTACGAGCAGTACTTC CASSRGTYEQYF . . TRBJ2-7 TRBV28
TGTGCCACCGGGACTCCCTACGAGCAGTACTTC CATGTPYEQYF . . TRBJ2-7 TRBV28
TGTGCCAGCAGCTTGCCAGGGGCGATGAACACTGAAGCTTTCTTT CASSLPGAMNTEAFF . . TRBJ1-1 TRBV5-4
TGTGCCAGCAAGAAAACAGGGGGAATCTCCTACGAGCAGTACTTC CASKKTGGISYEQYF many TRBD1 TRBJ2-7 TRBV25-1
TGTGCCAGCAGCCAGACTAGCGGGAGAGATACGCAGTATTTT CASSQTSGRDTQYF . TRBD2 TRBJ2-3 TRBV7-3
TGTGCCTGGAGTGCGGGGGGGACCCTATCGAGCTACACCTTC CAWSAGGTLSSYTF . . TRBJ1-2 TRBV30
TGTGCTAGCAGCTTAGCTCCCCCGAACTCGGGACTAGCTTTCAGGGAGACCCAGTACTTC CASSLAPPNSGLAFRETQYF . TRBD2 TRBJ2-5 TRBV7-7
TGTGCCAGCAGCTTTGAGGGGACGGGCTATGGCTACACCTTC CASSFEGTGYGYTF . . TRBJ1-2 TRBV5-4
TGTGCCATCAGTGAGCCCAGGGGGGGAGAGACCCAGTACTTC CAISEPRGGETQYF . . TRBJ2-5 TRBV10-3
TGTGCCAGCAGTCCCGGGACTAGCGGGAGAGATACGCAGTATTTT CASSPGTSGRDTQYF . TRBD2 TRBJ2-3 TRBV28
TGTGCCAGCAGCACAGGGGAACAGCCCCAGCATTTT CASSTGEQPQHF . TRBD1 TRBJ1-5 TRBV28
TGTGCCAGCAGCTTACAGGGGGCAGATACGCAGTATTTT CASSLQGADTQYF . TRBD1 TRBJ2-3 TRBV7-2
TGTGCCAGCAGCTCCCCCAGGGCGGACAGGGTAAATTCACCCCTCCACTTT CASSSPRADRVNSPLHF . TRBD1 TRBJ1-6 TRBV7-9
TGCGCCAGCAGCTCCGGGACGGCCTCGATCTTC CASSSGTASIF . . TRBJ2-1 TRBV5-1
TGTGCCAGCAGTACTCAGACAGGATACTATGGCTACACCTTC CASSTQTGYYGYTF . . TRBJ1-2 TRBV28
TGTGCCAGCTCACCTAATCTCCAAGAGACCCAGTACTTC CASSPNLQETQYF . . TRBJ2-5 TRBV18
TGTGCCAGCAGAGACCGAAGCACAGATACGCAGTATTTT CASRDRSTDTQYF once . TRBJ2-3 TRBV6-4
TGTGCCATCAGTGAGTTCGGAGATACGCAGTATTTT CAISEFGDTQYF . . TRBJ2-3 TRBV10-3
TGTGCCTGGACCGGACAGCTTAATGAAAAACTGTTTTTT CAWTGQLNEKLFF . . TRBJ1-4 TRBV30
TGTGCCAGCAGAGCCGGGACAGGGGTAAGCAGTGGTACAGATACGCAGTATTTT CASRAGTGVSSGTDTQYF . TRBD1 TRBJ2-3 TRBV2
TGTGCCAGCACAGCAGGACGACTCTCCTACGAGCAGTACTTC CASTAGRLSYEQYF . . TRBJ2-7 TRBV28
TGCGCCAGCAGCTTGGCAGGGGGAGCAACTAATGAAAAACTGTTTTTT CASSLAGGATNEKLFF . TRBD1 TRBJ1-4 TRBV5-1
TGTGCCAGCAGCTTGGCGGAGGGAAGGAACACAGATACGCAGTATTTT CASSLAEGRNTDTQYF . . TRBJ2-3 TRBV5-6
TGTGCCAGCAGTTTATTCGCCGGGACGGCGAACACTGAAGCTTTCTTT CASSLFAGTANTEAFF . . TRBJ1-1 TRBV27
TGCGCCAGCAGCACCTTTACTAGCGGCACCGGGGAGCTGTTTTTT CASSTFTSGTGELFF . TRBD2 TRBJ2-2 TRBV5-1
TGTGCCAGCTCAGGGGACAGGGAGGCCAATCAGCCCCAGCATTTT CASSGDREANQPQHF . TRBD1 TRBJ1-5 TRBV18
TGTGCCAGCAGCTTAGTAAAAAGCTACGAGCAGTACTTC CASSLVKSYEQYF few . TRBJ2-7 TRBV7-2
TGTGCCAGCAGCCGAAGCGGAGGTGACTCCTACAATGAGCAGTTCTTC CASSRSGGDSYNEQFF . . TRBJ2-1 TRBV7-3
TGTGCCTGGGGGACTGATCCGGGAAACACCATATATTTT CAWGTDPGNTIYF . . TRBJ1-3 TRBV30
TGCGCCAGCAGCAGGACTAGCGGGGGTTCTAATGAGCAGTTCTTC CASSRTSGGSNEQFF . TRBD2 TRBJ2-1 TRBV5-1
TGTGCCAGCAGCTTCCTCAGGGGGCGCGACTCTGGGGCCAACGTCCTGACTTTC CASSFLRGRDSGANVLTF few TRBD1 TRBJ2-6 TRBV14
TGTGCCAGCAGTGAAGCGCGGCTAATCAACGAGCAGTACTTC CASSEARLINEQYF . . TRBJ2-7 TRBV6-1
TGCGCCAGCAGCTTGGCCCCCTATGGCTACACCTTC CASSLAPYGYTF few . TRBJ1-2 TRBV5-1
TGTGCCAGCAGTCCCGTAGACATCGAGCATGGCTACACCTTC CASSPVDIEHGYTF . . TRBJ1-2 TRBV28
TGTGCCAGCAGCTTACTCGGCCGCACGAACACCGGGGAGCTGTTTTTT CASSLLGRTNTGELFF . . TRBJ2-2 TRBV7-6
TGCGCCAGCACAGCCGGTGGGTCTAACTATGGCTACACCTTC CASTAGGSNYGYTF . . TRBJ1-2 TRBV5-1